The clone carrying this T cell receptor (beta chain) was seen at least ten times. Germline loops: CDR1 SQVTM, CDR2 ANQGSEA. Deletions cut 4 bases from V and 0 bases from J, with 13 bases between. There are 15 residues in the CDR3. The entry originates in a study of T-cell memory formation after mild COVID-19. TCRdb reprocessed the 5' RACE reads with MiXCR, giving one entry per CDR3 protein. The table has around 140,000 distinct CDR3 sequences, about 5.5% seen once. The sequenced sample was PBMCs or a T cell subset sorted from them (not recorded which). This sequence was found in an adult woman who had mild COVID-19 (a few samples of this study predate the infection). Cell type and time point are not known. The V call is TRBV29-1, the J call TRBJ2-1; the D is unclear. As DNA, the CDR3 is TGCAGCGTTGTCCCCCCCCAAGGCTCCTACAATGAGCAGTTCTTC. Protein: CSVVPPQGSYNEQFF.